These 7 T cell receptor beta chains originate from one sample sequenced in a study of glioma-infiltrating T cells. The iRepertoire nested amplicon-rescue multiplex PCR amplified TCR alpha and beta CDR3s from RNA. TCRdb analysed the multiplex PCR reads with MiXCR anew, one entry per CDR3 protein. The sample includes some 190,000 distinct CDR3 sequences, 30% to 40% of them seen just once. The sequencing input was glioma tissue, nonneoplastic brain tissue, or PBMCs (not recorded which). All receptors come from a human donor with low-grade glioma or glioblastoma, undergoing nonglioma brain surgery, or in good health (not recorded which).

Notes on this clonotype: This may be a read error, as it is one base from a much larger clone. The chain uses TRBV4-2 and TRBJ2-5, with a weak D call TRBD1 (5 bases). The CDR3 extends over 16 amino acids. Trimming took off 4 bases at V and 2 bases at J, with 17 bases between the two ends. Germline V CDR1 and CDR2: LGHNA, YNFKEQ. This chain's CDR3 is CASSRQWATIQETQYF. CDR3 in DNA: TGTGCCAGCAGCCGACAGTGGGCCACAATACAAGAGACCCAGTACTTC.

This clonotype was observed at least ten times. In DNA form, the CDR3 reads TGTGCCAGCAGTTGGGACAAGCGAGGTAGTAACTATGGCTACACCTTC. Encoded protein: CASSWDKRGSNYGYTF. The chain recombines TRBV6-1 with TRBJ1-2; weak D call: TRBD1 (6 bases). Germline V gene sequence: CDR1 MNHNS, CDR2 SASEGT. Trimming left V 5 bases short and J 1 base short, with 17 bases between. CDR3 length equals 16 residues.

This clonotype was observed a handful of times. The chain uses TRBV14 and TRBJ2-3, with D possibly being TRBD1 (6 bases). Trimming stripped 2 bases from V and 6 bases from J, with 12 bases between. CDR1 is SGHDN, CDR2 FVKESK, per germline. This CDR3 is 14 amino acids long. The CDR3 protein is CASSQYHRVDTQYF. CDR3 DNA sequence: TGTGCCAGCAGCCAATACCACAGGGTGGATACGCAGTATTTT.

On this clonotype itself: Germline and junction disagree at one end, which may indicate a read error. The chain links TRBV6-2 or TRBV6-3 to TRBJ2-7; unclear D gene. This CDR3 has 14 amino acids. CDR1 MNHEY and CDR2 SVGEGT come from the germline V gene. The CDR3, as DNA: TGTGCCAGAAGTTACCGGGTCGGCTCCTACGAGCAGTACTTC. It translates to CARSYRVGSYEQYF.

The sample holds many counts of this clonotype. This rearrangement joins TRBV19 to TRBJ1-1; D is unclear. The V and J ends lost 4 bases and 3 bases respectively, with 12 bases between them. The CDR3 spans 14 residues. Looked up from germline, CDR1 is LNHDA and CDR2 is SQIVND (reference sequence). The CDR3 region is CASSSPGVYTEAFF. The CDR3 DNA sequence: TGTGCCAGTAGTAGCCCTGGGGTGTACACTGAAGCTTTCTTT.

The gene calls are TRBV29-1 and TRBJ2-5; D may match TRBD1 or TRBD2 (5 bases each). CDR3 length: 13 amino acids. Trimming shortened V by 5 bases and J by 8 bases, and 18 bases separated the two germline ends. CDR1 SQVTM and CDR2 ANQGSEA come from the germline V gene. The CDR3 DNA reads TGCAGCGTTTCCGGGGCCCGGTCGGGAACCCAGTACTTC. It encodes CSVSGARSGTQYF.

This clonotype was counted ten times or more. The J gene is TRBJ2-7, the V gene TRBV6-2 or TRBV6-3; tentative D call: TRBD2 (6 bases). Germline V gives CDR1 MNHEY, CDR2 SVGEGT. The CDR3 runs to 11 residues. V was pared by 6 bases and J by 6 bases, with 9 bases between. The CDR3 coding sequence is TGTGCCAGCAGCCGCGGGGTCGAGCAGTACTTC. This gives the protein CASSRGVEQYF.